This T cell receptor (beta chain) is from a study of response to subunit inactivated influenza vaccine. Each CDR3 protein is one row after TCRdb ran MiXCR on the RT-PCR reads. Of 300,000 to 350,000 distinct CDR3 sequences listed, approximately 21% are singletons. This clonotype was recorded a few times. Source: PBMCs from blood, taken less than 22 months after vaccination. The sequence was obtained from a man aged 50 to 69 who received an inactivated influenza vaccine.

CDR3 region: CASSSGLAGGGTDTQYF. The CDR3 nucleotides are TGTGCCAGCAGCTCGGGACTAGCGGGAGGGGGCACAGATACGCAGTATTTT. The chain couples TRBV7-9 to TRBJ2-3, with 16 bases lining up with TRBD2. This CDR3 contains 17 residues. Germline V lookup: CDR1 SEHNR, CDR2 FQNEAQ (reference sequence). V lost 4 bases to trimming and J lost 1 base; unmatched junction nucleotides: 2.